The subject of this entry is one T cell receptor beta chain. Its antigen is unknown. Libraries were made using the immunoSEQ multiplex PCR assay. A mixture of 60 forward primers for TCR Vbeta segments and 13 reverse primers for TCR Jbeta segments was used in the multiplex PCR. A multiplex PCR assay on genomic DNA amplified the CDR3 region of rearranged TCR beta genes. On the Illumina HiSeq System, the amplified TCR beta libraries were sequenced as 87-base-pair reads. In the original analysis: A later analysis counted approximately 84 million unique TCR beta chains across the 666 repertoires, and some 11 million of these chains were shared by at least two donors. To remove PCR and sequencing errors, raw reads were error-corrected and collapsed into unique sequences using a nearest-neighbor algorithm that merged closely related sequences. Alignment of CDR3 sequences to IMGT reference sequences was used to assign V, D and J gene segments. For a sequence to be retained, a match of at least six nucleotides was required to both a V gene segment and a J gene segment. Rearrangements were called productive when the CDR3 lacked stop codons and stayed in frame with V and J; all others were non-productive. Following IMGT convention, CDR3 was defined as the stretch from the second conserved V-encoded cysteine to the conserved J-encoded phenylalanine. The earlier analysis of about 500 of the donors excluded sequences that lacked an unambiguous match to a single V gene segment. An earlier analysis of under 750 of the donors called V segments functional above 56.7% productive rearrangements and segregating when the between-donor standard deviation exceeded 5%. A statistical classification framework was built for diagnosing cytomegalovirus status from the catalog of TCR beta chain sequences. In a later analysis, V and J genes were assigned by comparing TCR nucleotide sequences against IMGT/GENE-DB human TR gene sequences. A later analysis assigned CDR3 sequences and most-parsimonious VDJ recombination scenarios with the TCRdist pipeline. In a later analysis, each TCR beta chain was defined by its CDR3 amino acid sequence together with its V-gene family, and reads lacking a unique V-gene family were excluded. To address suspected cross-contamination and a sequencing artifact, a later analysis removed some 620 highly shared, low-generation-probability nucleotide sequences. In a later analysis, a clonal expansion index was calculated for each public chain from normalized within-repertoire ranks of inferred template counts. In a later analysis, generation probabilities were computed using a VDJ recombination model fitted to out-of-frame rearrangements, and the results were checked against IGoR. Hypergeometric tests were used in a later analysis to score TCR-TCR, TCR-HLA and TCR-CMV co-occurrence, with a repertoire-size bias correction applied to the TCR pairs. A later analysis estimated false discovery rates by permuting HLA or CMV assignments 20 times. A later analysis grouped co-occurring TCRs with DBSCAN, adding TCRdist sequence similarity when clustering within HLA-allele-positive subsets. Repertoires with fewer than 30,000 or more than 120,000 public chains were left out of co-occurrence clustering, as were five repertoires with anomalous nucleotide sharing. Not all clones reach the TCRdb copy of this immuneACCESS table, which keeps in-frame sequences only. Checked studies attribute under half of the gap to unresolved V genes and leave the rest unexplained. For V, J and clone size, that table is used; D and trimming come from the DNA. The sample's records list around 140,000 clones. Less than 2% of the sample belongs to the ten largest clones.

The sample belongs to a study of cytomegalovirus exposure and HLA in healthy donors (dated by TCRdb to the late 2010s). A note on the overall study: According to an earlier analysis of 587 of the donors, about 180 million T cells yielded roughly 100 million unique TCR beta sequences and around 280 Gb of sequence data. An early release that covered roughly 600 HLA-typed donors contained approximately 300 gigabases of sequencing data and tens of millions of unique TCR sequences. Of the roughly 400 genotyped donors, 75% to 85% were placed in the genetic ancestry cluster associated with self-reported Caucasian donors. The study was designed to test whether signatures of past pathogen exposure could be identified by cataloging public T cell receptors. Using immunosequencing, the study profiled T cell repertoires from around 680 subjects and related those repertoires to cytomegalovirus serostatus. In addition to the first cohort of hundreds of subjects, a separate validation cohort of 120 different subjects was used. To predict cytomegalovirus infection status, the study combined high-throughput TCR immunosequencing, statistical association of individual TCRs with disease status, and machine learning. In a later analysis, previously published TCR beta repertoires from hundreds of donors were re-analyzed and high-resolution HLA genotyping was added so that TCR occurrence patterns could be studied. In the later analysis, no new phenotypic data were used to find candidate immune exposures; instead, reliance was placed on TCR beta sequences and their occurrence across donors. An earlier analysis of some 500 of the donors used high-throughput TCR beta sequencing to judge whether each TCR beta V gene segment behaved as functional or pseudogenic. Donor age, sex, ethnicity and CMV serostatus were compiled together with the repertoire data. A later genetic analysis used genome-wide SNP genotypes for about 60% of the roughly 700 donors, treating that subset as a discovery cohort. All discovery cohort repertoires had been generated on a single sequencing platform. HLA typing covered class I and class II loci at four-digit resolution. Typing coverage varied by locus: roughly 620-640 donors for A, B, C, DRB1 and DQB1; roughly 560 for DQA1; 606 for DPA1; roughly 450 for DPB1. About 5 DR-DQ haplotypes were handled as single units for association and clustering, since linkage in the cohort was strong. Among about 410 genotyped donors of the cohort, an average of around 250,000 unique TCR beta nucleotide sequences was sequenced per donor, of which 15% to 20% were non-productive.

Taken from cysteine to phenylalanine, the CDR3 has 15 residues. Only CDR3 DNA is held: 45 bases, read in frame from base 1. CDR1 and CDR2, per the germline V gene, are MRHNA and SNTAGT. At the junction V is shortened by 4 bases and J by 3 bases; bases outside the gene matches: 4. In total, roughly 670 healthy bone marrow donors made up the cohort. At the time of sampling, every cohort member was nominally healthy, though immune exposures that went unrecorded were likely present. The donor was CMV seronegative and was included in the group of 352 seronegative cohort members. A peripheral blood sample was provided by each donor, and peripheral blood mononuclear cells were used for TCR beta sequencing. The Qiagen DNeasy Blood Extraction Kit was used to extract genomic DNA from the blood cell samples. Here is what the overall study found, with its caveats: According to a later analysis, most CMV-associated TCR beta chains appeared to be HLA-restricted, and the HLA associations seemed to be driven largely by CMV exposure. Compared with the roughly 600-donor mean, donors in an Asian-associated ancestry cluster had fewer N-insertions in productive TCRs, according to a later genetic analysis. According to a later analysis, parvovirus B19, influenza, CMV and Epstein-Barr virus appeared linked to several top co-occurrence clusters. Strong co-occurrence of HLA alleles, especially DR and DQ, made assigning TCR associations to individual alleles difficult. A later analysis found that HLA-associated TCR beta chains were more clonally expanded and had lower generation probabilities than equally common non-associated chains. A later genetic analysis associated a missense DCLRE1C variant with V-gene and J-gene trimming of TCR beta chains, and an independent cohort replicated the association. A further reported finding was that TCR beta sequences accurately predicted the HLA-A and HLA-B alleles for most subjects in the first cohort. Most TCR sequences were observed very rarely across donors, whereas some public TCRs were present in many individuals. In an earlier analysis of approximately 590 of the donors, most TCR beta V segments appeared in productive rearrangements about 87% or about 30% of the time, broadly matching IMGT annotations. Correlated functional status among segregating V segments might reflect linkage disequilibrium, but an unknown experimental factor could not be ruled out. The authors suggested that the approach could potentially be generalized to other disease states and immunological phenotypes. In a later analysis, some 17,000 TCR beta sequences were associated with specific HLA alleles at a false discovery rate of 0.05. The cohort was sequenced for TCR beta chains only, and without alpha or paired-chain data the features that could be detected were limited. Over 15 rarely observed V segments, including chromosome 9 orphons, were excluded from the earlier analysis of approximately 600 of the donors because counts were too low. Sequencing depth was assumed to be roughly uniform across donors in the presence/absence analyses, though that assumption may not hold. Because HLA typing was missing for some donors at each locus, association tests included only the typed subset. A later analysis found that TCR association rates varied across HLA loci, with DRB1 alleles showing the most associated TCRs and HLA-C alleles the fewest. Because the 87-base-pair reads could not distinguish some IMGT-functional V segments, including TRBV6-2 and TRBV6-3, those segments were excluded. In both the original and validation cohorts, the classifier was reported to diagnose cytomegalovirus status with high specificity and sensitivity. Immune exposure information for the cohort was limited to CMV serostatus. A cluster of highly shared sequence variants was judged likely to represent a technical artifact of the sequencing pipeline. The study listed 170 or so TCR beta chains as associated with cytomegalovirus. A few of the identified cytomegalovirus-associated TCR beta chains were confirmed in vitro to be specific for cytomegalovirus antigens.

This sequence uses TRBV6-4 and TRBJ2-2; the central 8 bases match TRBD2. Sequencing was done on a sample of PBMCs. The receptor comes from a woman between 35 and 50 years old in good health and CMV-seronegative. Read as DNA, the sequence is TGTGCCAGCAGTGGTAGCGGGGCAGACACCGGGGAGCTGTTTTTT. Its product reads: CASSGSGADTGELFF.